These 5 T cell receptor beta chains came from one sample sequenced in a study of T cell repertoires in cytomegalovirus infection. MiXCR was run by TCRdb on the reads, yielding one entry per CDR3 protein. Found here are some 68,000 distinct CDR3 sequences, 20% to 25% of them singletons; the top ten hold around 79%. Their antigens remain unidentified. Input material: PBMCs, sequenced either directly or after in vitro stimulation (not recorded which). All receptors come from a human donor in good health (CMV status not recorded). Some clones in this sample may be carry-over from other donors' samples.

This chain uses TRBV19 with TRBJ2-5, with TRBD2 identical over 7 bases. CDR1 is LNHDA, CDR2 SQIVND, per germline (reference sequence). Germline trimming cut 3 bases from V and 4 bases from J; bases unmatched to any gene: 5. The CDR3 covers 14 residues. The DNA for the CDR3 is TGTGCCAGTAGTATGGGAGGGTCCGGAGAGACCCAGTACTTC. As protein: CASSMGGSGETQYF.

This clonotype has a handful of counts. V usage is TRBV12-3 or TRBV12-4 and J usage is TRBJ1-2; D is undetermined. This CDR3 comprises 14 residues. V was shortened by 1 base and J by 4 bases, with 10 bases between the two germline ends. The CDR3 loop is CASSLVALRYGYTF. The CDR3 bases are TGTGCCAGCAGTTTAGTAGCACTGCGCTATGGCTACACCTTC.

There are a few counts of this clonotype. The rearrangement links TRBV18 to TRBJ2-1; TRBD1 might be the D (5 bases). Trimming cost V 2 bases and J 5 bases, with 13 bases left between them. The CDR3 length is 15 residues. Germline-derived CDR1 and CDR2 are KGHSH and LQKENI. The CDR3, as DNA: TGTGCCAGCTCACCATTCGGCCAGGGTAACAATGAGCAGTTCTTC. The encoded protein is CASSPFGQGNNEQFF.

The CDR3: CASSNSLYEQYF. CDR3 nucleotides: TGTGCCAGCAGCAATTCCCTCTACGAGCAGTACTTC. V gene TRBV7-3 combines with J gene TRBJ2-7, with D unclear. Trimming stripped 5 bases from V and 3 bases from J, with 8 bases between. This CDR3 has 12 residues. The germline V gene encodes CDR1 SGHTA and CDR2 FQGTGA. Full variable domain (outside the CDR3, taken from reference TRBV7-3 and TRBJ2-7): GAGVSQTPSNKVTEKGKYVELRCDPISGHTALYWYRQSLGQGPEFLIYFQGTGAADDSGLPNDRFFAVRPEGSVSTLKIQRTERGDSAVYLCASSNSLYEQYFGPGTRLTVT.

The rearrangement links TRBV28 to TRBJ2-7; D remains unclear. Per the germline V gene, CDR1 is MDHEN and CDR2 is SYDVKM. Deletions cut 11 bases from V and 5 bases from J, with 25 bases between. This CDR3 has 15 amino acids. In DNA form, the CDR3 reads TGTGCCGTAAAAAGCGCCGCGAAGGCCCCTGACGAGCAGTACTTC. Protein sequence: CAVKSAAKAPDEQYF.